What follows are 20 T cell receptor beta chains derived from one specimen sequenced in a study of cytomegalovirus exposure and HLA in healthy donors. Here immunoSEQ multiplex PCR was the method, and the copy in TCRdb shows in-frame clones only, minus some. The sample has roughly 250,000 clones; 86% are singletons. The material sequenced was PBMCs. The receptors originated from a woman younger than 45 in good health and CMV-seropositive.

This rearrangement joins TRBV28 to TRBJ2-7, with a possible D match to TRBD2 (7 bases). The CDR3 runs to 13 residues. Trimming took 10 bases from V and 4 from J, leaving 17 bases between them. Germline V gene data show CDR1 as MDHEN and CDR2 as SYDVKM. The CDR3 is CATTWGGRYEQYF. CDR3 coding DNA: TGTGCCACCACCTGGGGGGGCAGGTACGAGCAGTACTTC.

This clone was found once. The chain couples TRBV6-6 to TRBJ2-7; D might be TRBD2 (6 bases). There are 14 residues in the CDR3. Germline CDR1 reads MNHNY; CDR2 reads SVGAGI (reference sequence). V shed 5 bases and J shed 2 bases, with 13 bases lying between them. The CDR3 loop is CASSTGGAAYEQYF. The CDR3 bases are TGTGCCAGCAGTACCGGCGGGGCCGCCTACGAGCAGTACTTC.

A remark on this clone: Distinct nucleotide sequences in the sample also encode this CDR3. J is TRBJ1-5 and V is TRBV7-9; D is unresolved. This CDR3 contains 13 residues. Trimming removed 1 base from V and 6 bases from J, with 7 bases in between. CDR1 SEHNR and CDR2 FQNEAQ come from the germline V gene (reference sequence). CDR3 region: CASSLEGGQPQHF. CDR3 bases: TGTGCCAGCAGCTTAGAGGGAGGTCAGCCCCAGCATTTT. Supplemented by reference TRBV7-9 and TRBJ1-5, the full variable domain reads DTGVSQNPRHKITKRGQNVTFRCDPISEHNRLYWYRQTLGQGPEFLTYFQNEAQLEKSRLLSDRFSAERPKGSFSTLEIQRTEQGDSAMYLCASSLEGGQPQHFGDGTRLSIL.

V gene TRBV5-1 combines with J gene TRBJ2-5, with TRBD2 identical over 9 bases. Germline V lookup: CDR1 SGHRS, CDR2 YFSETQ. The CDR3 loop spans 14 amino acids. V trimming: 6 bases; J trimming: 4 bases; junction bases outside the gene matches: 7. The CDR3 DNA is TGCGCCAGCAACTTAGCGGGAGCTGGAGAGACCCAGTACTTC. Amino acid sequence: CASNLAGAGETQYF.

The J gene is TRBJ2-7, the V gene TRBV18, with D maybe TRBD1 (5 bases). The ends were cut back, 6 bases at V and 3 bases at J, with 30 bases in the middle. The CDR3 extends over 19 amino acids. Germline CDR1 KGHSH, CDR2 LQKENI. CDR3 sequence reads: CASSPDKTSTPRELYEQYF. As DNA, the CDR3 is TGTGCCAGCTCCCCGGACAAAACGTCCACGCCTAGAGAGCTCTACGAGCAGTACTTC.

To note about this clone: At one boundary the junction diverges from the germline segment, which might be a read error. This chain connects TRBV5-6 to TRBJ2-2; D gene uncertain. CDR3 size: 14 residues. Germline CDR1 SGHDT, CDR2 YYEEEE. DNA of the CDR3: TGTGCCAGCAGCTTGTTGCCAAACACGGGGGAGCTGTTTTTT. This gives the protein CASSLLPNTGELFF.

The J gene is TRBJ1-5, the V gene TRBV11-3; 8 bases align to TRBD1. The trim removed 5 bases at V and 1 base at J, leaving 4 bases unmatched. The germline V gene has CDR1 SGHNT and CDR2 YENEEA. The CDR3 has 15 amino acids. The CDR3 DNA is TGTGCCAGCAGCCCCGGACAGGGAAGCAATCAGCCCCAGCATTTT. Amino acid sequence: CASSPGQGSNQPQHF.

The chain combines TRBV7-8 with TRBJ2-1; 7 positions agree with TRBD2. CDR3 length equals 15 residues. V lost 6 bases and J lost 4; bases outside the gene matches: 9. Looked up from germline, CDR1 is SGHVS and CDR2 is FQNEAQ. The CDR3 sequence: CASSTKAGLYNEQFF. The CDR3 nucleotides read TGTGCCAGCAGTACAAAAGCGGGATTGTACAATGAGCAGTTCTTC.

V is TRBV6-1 and J is TRBJ1-1, with unresolved D. V was cut by 5 bases and J by 6 bases, with 16 bases left in between. The CDR3 is 14 amino acids. Germline CDR1 MNHNS, CDR2 SASEGT. This CDR3 is CASSREAPYAEAFF. The CDR3 DNA reads TGTGCCAGCAGTCGGGAGGCCCCCTACGCTGAAGCTTTCTTT.

The chain employs TRBV5-6 and TRBJ2-5; 8 bases map to TRBD2. The CDR3 has 15 amino acids. Germline loops: CDR1 SGHDT, CDR2 YYEEEE. The junction had 11 bases not matched to a gene; V was cut back by 1 base and J by 9 bases. The DNA for the CDR3 is TGTGCCAGCAGCTTGCGGGGGGGATCTACGGGGGCCCAGTACTTC. Residues: CASSLRGGSTGAQYF.

CDR3 amino acids: CASSIDMGGGEQFF. DNA of the CDR3: TGTGCCAGTAGTATAGACATGGGAGGGGGTGAGCAGTTCTTC. This chain joins TRBV19 and TRBJ2-1, with D tentatively TRBD2 (7 bases). V was pared by 0 bases and J by 9 bases, with 12 bases between. Looked up from germline, CDR1 is LNHDA and CDR2 is SQIVND (reference sequence). The CDR3 runs 14 residues.

This chain joins TRBV11-2 and TRBJ2-1, with D possibly matching TRBD2 (6 bases). CDR1 is SGHAT and CDR2 is FQNNGV in the germline V gene. The CDR3 runs 14 residues. Trimming stripped 1 base from V and 6 bases from J, with 10 bases between. CDR3 in amino acids: CASSLGAGRNEQFF. The CDR3 nucleotides are TGTGCCAGCAGCTTAGGCGCGGGGCGCAATGAGCAGTTCTTC.

The V and J genes are TRBV29-1 and TRBJ1-1; perhaps TRBD1 as D (5 bases). The CDR3 loop spans 16 amino acids. Looked up from germline, CDR1 is SQVTM and CDR2 is ANQGSEA. V dropped 4 bases and J dropped 0 bases, with 18 bases sitting between them. In nucleotides, the CDR3 is TGCAGCGTTGGACGAAGGCTCGGGGGAATGAACACTGAAGCTTTCTTT. It encodes CSVGRRLGGMNTEAFF.

The V call is TRBV5-4, the J call TRBJ2-3; 7 bases align to TRBD2. Germline V lookup: CDR1 SGHNT, CDR2 YYREEE (reference sequence). The CDR3 has 14 residues. V lost 1 base and J lost 4; bases outside the gene matches: 3. Written as DNA, the CDR3 is TGTGCCAGCAGCTTGTTGCTAGCGGCAGATACGCAGTATTTT. As protein: CASSLLLAADTQYF.

The rearrangement links TRBV18 to TRBJ2-5, with D perhaps matching TRBD1 (5 bases). Deletions cut 6 bases from V and 2 bases from J, with 13 bases between. The CDR3 extends over 14 amino acids. Germline lookup yields CDR1 KGHSH and CDR2 LQKENI. The CDR3 DNA follows: TGTGCCAGCTCTCGGTCGACAGAACAAGAGACCCAGTACTTC. This codes for CASSRSTEQETQYF.

This clone was picked up one time. This chain uses TRBV4-1 with TRBJ2-1, with TRBD2 matching over 7 bases. The CDR3 contains 15 residues. Germline CDR1 and CDR2: MGHRA and YSYEKL. V dropped 3 bases and J dropped 5; count of bases not matched to a gene: 7. CDR3 nucleotides: TGCGCCAGCAGCCATGTGCGGGAGATTAACAATGAGCAGTTCTTC. This codes for CASSHVREINNEQFF.

The V and J genes are TRBV28 and TRBJ2-7; the D is unclear. The CDR3 has 12 residues. Germline loops: CDR1 MDHEN, CDR2 SYDVKM. The V gene lost 5 bases and the J gene lost 2 bases, with 7 bases spanning the gap. CDR3 protein: CASSHSTYEQYF. The DNA of the CDR3 is TGTGCCAGCAGTCACAGTACCTACGAGCAGTACTTC.

A single count supports this clone. For the CDR3, the DNA is TGTGCCACCGAATACCTCAAACAGGGCCACTATGGCTACACCTTC. This gives the protein CATEYLKQGHYGYTF. The J gene is TRBJ1-2, the V gene TRBV28; a weak D match, TRBD1 (6 bases). Germline V gene lookup returns CDR1 MDHEN and CDR2 SYDVKM. Trimming stripped 10 bases from V and 3 bases from J, with 21 bases between. There are 15 residues in the CDR3.

This clone was observed once. The genes are TRBV28 and TRBJ1-1, with 8 positions matching TRBD1. The J segment lost 1 base and the V segment lost 0 bases, leaving 7 bases of the junction unmatched. The CDR3 length is 17 residues. Germline CDR1 is MDHEN and CDR2 is SYDVKM. Written as DNA, the CDR3 is TGTGCCAGCAGTTTATGGGGACAGGTTGGCAGGAACACTGAAGCTTTCTTT. Protein product: CASSLWGQVGRNTEAFF.

The chain uses TRBV11-2 and TRBJ2-1; D remains unclear. V lost 4 bases and J 3 bases, leaving 13 bases between the germline ends. Germline V gene lookup returns CDR1 SGHAT and CDR2 FQNNGV. The CDR3 runs to 15 residues. This CDR3 reads CASSSTTRIYNEQFF. DNA of the CDR3: TGTGCCAGCAGCTCCACAACGCGGATCTACAATGAGCAGTTCTTC.